This T cell receptor beta chain came from a study of blood T cell repertoires in COVID-19. V was clipped by 2 bases and J by 4 bases; unmatched bases: 6. The germline V gene has CDR1 SGHNT and CDR2 YYREEE (reference sequence). This CDR3 has 15 amino acids. Some clones are missing from TCRdb's copy, which holds only in-frame ones; the method was immunoSEQ multiplex PCR. The table has under 60,000 clones, 65% to 85% seen once. J is TRBJ2-3 and V is TRBV5-4; 8 positions match TRBD2. The origin of this receptor is a man between 65 and 85 years old with acute or convalescent COVID-19. The source material was peripheral blood. The CDR3 bases are TGTGCCAGCAGCTTCGGGGGGGGGCGAGCAGATACGCAGTATTTT. This sequence encodes CASSFGGGRADTQYF.